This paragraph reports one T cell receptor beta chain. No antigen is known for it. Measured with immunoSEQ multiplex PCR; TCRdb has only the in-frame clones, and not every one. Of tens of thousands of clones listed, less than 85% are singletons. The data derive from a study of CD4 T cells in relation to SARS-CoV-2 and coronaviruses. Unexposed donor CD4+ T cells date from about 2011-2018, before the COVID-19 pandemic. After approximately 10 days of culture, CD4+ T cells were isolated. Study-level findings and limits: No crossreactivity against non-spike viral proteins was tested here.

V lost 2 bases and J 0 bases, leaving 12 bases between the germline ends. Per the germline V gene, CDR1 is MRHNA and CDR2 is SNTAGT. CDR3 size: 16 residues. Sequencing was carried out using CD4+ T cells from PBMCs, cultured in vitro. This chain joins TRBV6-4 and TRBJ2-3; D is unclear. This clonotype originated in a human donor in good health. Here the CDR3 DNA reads TGTGCCAGCAGTGACAACTCGGGTGCTAGCACAGATACGCAGTATTTT. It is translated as CASSDNSGASTDTQYF.